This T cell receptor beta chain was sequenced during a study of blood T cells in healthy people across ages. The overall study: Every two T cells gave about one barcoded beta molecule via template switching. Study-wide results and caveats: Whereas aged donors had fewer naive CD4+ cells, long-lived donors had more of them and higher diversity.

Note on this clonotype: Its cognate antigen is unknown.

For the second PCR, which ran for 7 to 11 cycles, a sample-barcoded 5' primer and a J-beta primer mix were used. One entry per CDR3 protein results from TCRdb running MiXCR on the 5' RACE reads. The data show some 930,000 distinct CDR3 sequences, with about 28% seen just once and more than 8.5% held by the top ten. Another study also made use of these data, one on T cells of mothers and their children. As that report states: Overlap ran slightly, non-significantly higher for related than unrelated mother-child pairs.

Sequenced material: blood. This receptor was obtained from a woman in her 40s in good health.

This CDR3 reads CASSPTTGFTYEQYF. The CDR3 nucleotides are TGCGCCAGCAGCCCGACGACAGGTTTTACCTACGAGCAGTACTTC. V is TRBV5-1 and J is TRBJ2-7; D may be TRBD1 (6 bases). Germline V gene data show CDR1 as SGHRS and CDR2 as YFSETQ. Between the trimmed V and J ends, which lost 4 bases and 2 bases, there was a span of 16 bases. The CDR3 runs 15 residues.